This T cell receptor (beta chain) was observed in a study of blood T cell repertoires in COVID-19. Study overall: The United States, Italy and Spain were the sources of the acute and convalescent COVID-19 samples.

Participants' reported clinical history set cohort assignment. V lost 1 base and J 4 bases, leaving 8 bases between the germline ends. The CDR3 is 14 amino acids. Germline CDR1 and CDR2: LNHDA and SQIVND (reference sequence). Methods used by the authors: Estimation of nucleated cell counts was performed using reference gene primer amplification. The assay was immunoSEQ multiplex PCR, and TCRdb's table has in-frame clones only and misses some. V and J calls and clone size follow that table, whereas D and trimming were derived from the DNA. The sample yields hundreds of thousands of clones, 85% to 90% seen once.

Sequencing was performed on PBMCs or T cells enriched from blood (not recorded which). The TCR comes from a woman aged 50 to 60 in a cohort exposed to, infected with or recovered from COVID-19 (not recorded which). The rearrangement links TRBV19 to TRBJ2-1; weak D call: TRBD2 (6 bases). As DNA, the CDR3 is TGTGCCAGTAGTATAGGGCGGGGATACAATGAGCAGTTCTTC. Amino acid sequence: CASSIGRGYNEQFF.